This entry features one T cell receptor beta chain sequence. Its antigen is undetermined. This record comes from a study of T cell responses to AZD1222 COVID-19 vaccine. Notes on the study in general: Spike-specific TCR breadth and depth rose after two AZD1222 doses.

The V end was cut by 5 bases, the J end by 2 bases, with 19 bases between. This CDR3 is 16 amino acids long. Germline loops: CDR1 SGHRS, CDR2 YFSETQ. Profiled with immunoSEQ multiplex PCR; TCRdb holds only in-frame clones, not every one. There are fewer than 100,000 clones in the sample; around 90% occur only once, and over 7.5% lies in the top ten. The rearrangement joins TRBV5-1 to TRBJ2-5; the D call may be TRBD1 or TRBD2 (6 bases each). The sequencing used peripheral blood, collected on day 0 of AZD1222 vaccination. This clonotype was sampled from an adult in good health. CDR3 region: CASRLRGASRQETQYF. In DNA form, the CDR3 reads TGCGCCAGCAGGTTGAGGGGGGCCTCGCGGCAAGAGACCCAGTACTTC.